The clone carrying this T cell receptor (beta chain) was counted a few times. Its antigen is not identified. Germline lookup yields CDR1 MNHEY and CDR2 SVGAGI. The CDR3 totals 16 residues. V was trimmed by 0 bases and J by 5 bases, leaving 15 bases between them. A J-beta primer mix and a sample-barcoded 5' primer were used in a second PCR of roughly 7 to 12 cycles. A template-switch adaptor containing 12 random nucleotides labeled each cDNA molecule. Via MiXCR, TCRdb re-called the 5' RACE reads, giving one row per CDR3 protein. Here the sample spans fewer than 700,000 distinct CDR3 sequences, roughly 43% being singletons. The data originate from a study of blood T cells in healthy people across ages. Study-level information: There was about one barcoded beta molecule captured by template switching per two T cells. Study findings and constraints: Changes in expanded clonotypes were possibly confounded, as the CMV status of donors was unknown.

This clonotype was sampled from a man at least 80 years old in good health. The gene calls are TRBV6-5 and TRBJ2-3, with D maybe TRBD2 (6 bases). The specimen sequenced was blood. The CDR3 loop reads CASSYSLARSVDTQYF. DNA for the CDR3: TGTGCCAGCAGTTACTCTCTAGCGCGGTCCGTAGATACGCAGTATTTT.